This T cell receptor (beta chain) was captured by sequencing in a study of Ad26.COV2.S vaccination and SARS-CoV-2 variants. Assay used: immunoSEQ multiplex PCR; TCRdb lists only in-frame clones, some missing. This sample has 300,000 to 400,000 clones, with roughly 91% found just once. This clone was seen a few times. Between the trimmed V and J ends, which lost 0 bases and 6 bases, there was a span of 8 bases. The germline V gene has CDR1 MNHEY and CDR2 SVGEGT. The CDR3 is 14 residues long. The treatment is: over 15 received Ad26.COV2.S at low or high dose, single or two shots; several received placebo; per-sample allocation not given. Sampling happened 63 days after the first vaccine or placebo injection. This Boston cohort included adults aged 18-55 years.

The chain combines TRBV6-2 or TRBV6-3 with TRBJ2-2; D is ambiguous. This TCR was sampled from a person aged 18-60 years who received the Ad26.COV2.S COVID-19 vaccine or a placebo. Sequences were derived from peripheral blood, sampled in a trial of Ad26.COV2.S vaccine versus placebo. Written as DNA, the CDR3 is TGTGCCAGCAGTTACTCTCAGGTCGCCGGGGAGCTGTTTTTT. As protein: CASSYSQVAGELFF.